This T cell receptor (beta chain) emerged from a study of T cell repertoires in cytomegalovirus infection. Comment on this clonotype: Its antigen is undetermined.

TCRdb reanalysed the reads using MiXCR and keeps one entry per CDR3 protein. Of about 740,000 distinct CDR3 sequences listed, around 32% are singletons. Germline V CDR1 and CDR2: LNHNV, YYDKDF (reference sequence). The CDR3 loop spans 13 amino acids. V gave up 3 bases and J gave up 11 bases, with 16 bases separating them. The receptor was isolated from a human donor in good health (CMV status not recorded). Some clones in this sample may be carry-over from other donors' samples. J is TRBJ1-2 and V is TRBV15; weak D call: TRBD1 (5 bases). Sample: cultured PBMCs, taken from culture after CMV antigen stimulation. Here the CDR3 DNA reads TGTGCCACCAGCAGCCACCGGGACGACCCGTACACCTTC. It translates to CATSSHRDDPYTF.